This entry is about one TCR beta chain. Its ends do not fully match the called genes, so a read error is possible. The study extracted blood RNA from unsorted whole blood and also extracted germline DNA. The CDR3 extends over 13 amino acids. These data belong to a study of tumor-infiltrating lymphocytes in primary liver carcinoma. Study-wide background: The cohort consisted of patients whose primary liver carcinoma was surgically resected.

The researchers produced TCR beta cDNA from around 0.5 ug total RNA with a constant-region primer. Modified slightly, ARM-PCR produced TCR beta libraries over three nested multiplex PCR rounds. Investigators reported that the first two PCR rounds, at around 10 cycles each, used TRBV1-TRBV30 forward primers with a C-beta reverse primer. TCRdb re-called the multiplex PCR reads with MiXCR, one entry per CDR3 protein. Of almost 200,000 distinct CDR3 sequences listed, roughly 61% are singletons. The source material was peripheral blood. This rearrangement joins TRBV12-3 or TRBV12-4 to TRBJ2-1; tentative D call: TRBD2 (6 bases). This TCR was sampled from a woman between 55 and 75 years old with primary liver carcinoma and hepatitis B virus infection. The CDR3 region is CASSLKGGAEGSF. The CDR3 coding sequence is TGTGCCAGCAGTTTAAAAGGAGGGGCAGAGGGGTCCTTC.